The 27 T cell receptor beta chains below were found in one sample sequenced in a study of T-cell reconstitution after alpha-beta-depleted transplantation in children. A TCRbeta library incorporating unique molecular identifiers was prepared. One entry per CDR3 protein results from TCRdb running MiXCR on the PCR reads. The sample includes hundreds of thousands of distinct CDR3 sequences, 10% to 15% of them seen just once. Sequenced material: PBMCs, taken before TCRalphabeta/CD19-depleted stem cell transplant. These receptors were taken from a girl aged 2 to 9 with congenital amegakaryocytic thrombocytopenia, due to receive a stem cell transplant.

The table lists this clonotype with a few counts. The chain carries TRBV20-1 and TRBJ2-1; D remains ambiguous. CDR3 length: 12 amino acids. Between the trimmed V and J ends, which lost 6 bases and 7 bases, there was a span of 13 bases. The germline CDR1 and CDR2 sequences are DFQATT and SNEGSKA (reference sequence). The CDR3 DNA sequence: TGCAGTGCCCAGGCCGGCTCTAATGAGCAGTTCTTC. Translation gives CSAQAGSNEQFF.

This clonotype was counted a few times. The chain recombines TRBV5-1 with TRBJ1-2; TRBD1 is a possible D gene (6 bases). Trimming cost V 0 bases and J 3 bases, with 12 bases left between them. The CDR3 is made up of 15 amino acids. Per the germline V gene, CDR1 is SGHRS and CDR2 is YFSETQ. This chain's CDR3 is CASSLDPAGDYGYTF. CDR3 coding DNA: TGCGCCAGCAGCTTGGATCCCGCAGGGGACTATGGCTACACCTTC. Together with reference TRBV5-1 and TRBJ1-2, the CDR3 gives the full variable domain: KAGVTQTPRYLIKTRGQQVTLSCSPISGHRSVSWYQQTPGQGLQFLFEYFSETQRNKGNFPGRFSGRQFSNSRSEMNVSTLELGDSALYLCASSLDPAGDYGYTFGSGTRLTVV.

This clonotype was counted ten times or more. This chain connects TRBV20-1 to TRBJ1-4; 7 bases align to TRBD1. The germline CDR1 and CDR2 sequences are DFQATT and SNEGSKA (reference sequence). CDR3 length: 14 amino acids. The ends lost 6 bases at V and 8 bases at J; junction bases unmatched: 12. CDR3 loop: CSAHTRDRHEKLFF. The CDR3 nucleotides read TGCAGTGCCCATACGCGGGACAGACACGAAAAACTGTTTTTT.

This clonotype was seen repeatedly, ten times or more. The chain carries TRBV20-1 and TRBJ2-3; D gene uncertain. V was shortened by 6 bases and J by 5 bases, with 9 bases between the two germline ends. The V gene's germline CDR1 is DFQATT and CDR2 SNEGSKA (reference sequence). The CDR3 sequence is 11 residues long. The CDR3, as DNA: TGCAGTGCCGCCCACTTAGATACGCAGTATTTT. Its translation: CSAAHLDTQYF.

This clonotype was counted ten times or more. The J gene is TRBJ2-1, the V gene TRBV12-3 or TRBV12-4; TRBD2 aligns across 12 bases. The CDR3 spans 17 residues. The V segment lost 2 bases and the J segment 6 bases; nucleotides outside the gene matches: 8. The CDR3 bases are TGTGCCAGCAGTTTATCTCTCACTAGCGGGAGGCTCAATGAGCAGTTCTTC. Its translation is CASSLSLTSGRLNEQFF.

This clonotype was observed a few times. Here the CDR3 reads CASTPIDSYNEQFF. As DNA, the CDR3 is TGTGCCAGCACCCCCATTGACTCCTACAATGAGCAGTTCTTC. The chain joins TRBV12-3 or TRBV12-4 to TRBJ2-1; D call uncertain. The CDR3 totals 14 residues. The germline V and J ends were trimmed by 7 bases and 0 bases, with 10 bases remaining between them.

Many counts were recorded for this clonotype. The V and J genes are TRBV7-2 and TRBJ2-4, with D perhaps assigned TRBD1 or TRBD2 (5 bases each). Germline V gene lookup returns CDR1 SGHTA and CDR2 FQGNSA. The length of the CDR3 is 15 residues. V lost 5 bases and J lost 3, with 14 bases in between. Written as DNA, the CDR3 is TGTGCCAGCAGCCCCGTCGGGACCCGCAAAAACATTCAGTACTTC. This gives the protein CASSPVGTRKNIQYF.

This clonotype was seen repeatedly, ten times or more. The CDR3 reads CASSSRDGNYEQYF. CDR3 coding DNA: TGCGCCAGCAGCTCCCGGGACGGCAACTACGAGCAGTACTTC. V is TRBV5-1 and J is TRBJ2-7, with D tentatively TRBD1 or TRBD2 (5 bases each). Germline V gives CDR1 SGHRS, CDR2 YFSETQ. The V gene lost 3 bases and the J gene lost 3 bases, with 13 bases spanning the gap. The CDR3 extends over 14 amino acids.

The rearrangement links TRBV20-1 to TRBJ2-7; possibly TRBD1 for D (9 bases). The CDR3 sequence is 14 residues long. Germline CDR1 is DFQATT and CDR2 is SNEGSKA (reference sequence). The ends were cut back, 5 bases at V and 5 bases at J, with 19 bases in the middle. The CDR3 loop is CSASGGTGSDEQYF. The CDR3 DNA follows: TGCAGTGCTTCGGGGGGGACAGGGAGCGACGAGCAGTACTTC.

This clonotype was seen many times. This chain joins TRBV27 and TRBJ2-7; D not resolved. The germline gives CDR1 MNHEY, CDR2 SMNVEV (reference sequence). CDR3 length: 14 residues. V was shortened by 1 base and J by 2 bases, with 9 bases between the two germline ends. CDR3 nucleotides: TGTGCCAGCAGTTTATATTACGGAACCTACGAGCAGTACTTC. Translated, it gives CASSLYYGTYEQYF.

This clonotype was observed a handful of times. This chain links TRBV7-9 with TRBJ2-1; no clear D gene. Germline V gene lookup returns CDR1 SEHNR and CDR2 FQNEAQ (reference sequence). The CDR3 length is 17 residues. V shed 1 base and J shed 4 bases, with 17 bases lying between them. The CDR3 sequence is CASSLGSGRRLYNEQFF. The CDR3 DNA follows: TGTGCCAGCAGCTTAGGGAGTGGGCGGAGATTATACAATGAGCAGTTCTTC. The full variable domain, with the rest looked up from reference TRBV7-9 and TRBJ2-1, is DTGVSQNPRHKITKRGQNVTFRCDPISEHNRLYWYRQTLGQGPEFLTYFQNEAQLEKSRLLSDRFSAERPKGSFSTLEIQRTEQGDSAMYLCASSLGSGRRLYNEQFFGPGTRLTVL.

This clonotype was picked up many times. The rearrangement joins TRBV10-3 to TRBJ2-7; D is uncertain. The CDR3 loop spans 14 amino acids. V gave up 2 bases and J gave up 3 bases, with 11 bases separating them. The germline CDR1 and CDR2 sequences are ENHRY and SYGVKD. The CDR3 DNA is TGTGCCATCAGTGAGGCGGTGATGGTCTACGAGCAGTACTTC. This codes for CAISEAVMVYEQYF.

Ten or more counts support this clonotype. The chain employs TRBV20-1 and TRBJ2-7; D is possibly TRBD2 (6 bases). Germline CDR1 reads DFQATT; CDR2 reads SNEGSKA (reference sequence). The CDR3 spans 14 residues. Trimming took off 1 base at V and 0 bases at J, with 10 bases between the two ends. This CDR3 is CSARVSGISYEQYF. CDR3 bases: TGCAGTGCTAGAGTTAGCGGCATCTCCTACGAGCAGTACTTC.

This clonotype was seen a handful of times. The CDR3 region has the DNA TGTGCCAGCAGTTTTTTAGGCGGGATGAGGCGGTACAATGAGCAGTTCTTC. This encodes CASSFLGGMRRYNEQFF. The chain links TRBV28 to TRBJ2-1, with D maybe TRBD2 (6 bases). Trimming shortened V by 3 bases and J by 4 bases, and 19 bases separated the two germline ends. This CDR3 region has 17 residues. From germline, CDR1 is MDHEN and CDR2 SYDVKM.

This clonotype was detected only a few times. The chain carries TRBV10-3 and TRBJ2-1; 7 bases align to TRBD2. CDR1 is ENHRY and CDR2 is SYGVKD in the germline V gene. The CDR3 runs to 16 residues. V gave up 4 bases and J gave up 8 bases; unmatched junction bases: 14. The CDR3 DNA is TGTGCCATCAGTGCGCCCCCTTTTGGGGGGGTGGATGAGCAGTTCTTC. This translates into CAISAPPFGGVDEQFF.

This clonotype was found a few times. The chain couples TRBV9 to TRBJ1-1; TRBD1 aligns across 9 bases. Per the germline V gene, CDR1 is SGDLS and CDR2 is YYNGEE. J gave up 1 base and V 0 bases, and 7 bases lay outside the gene matches. The CDR3 runs to 17 residues. In nucleotides, the CDR3 is TGTGCCAGCAGCGTAGGGGTCCCGGACAGGGGGAACACTGAAGCTTTCTTT. Residues: CASSVGVPDRGNTEAFF.

This clonotype was seen repeatedly, ten times or more. The chain combines TRBV6-4 with TRBJ2-2; no clear D gene. This CDR3 contains 14 residues. Germline V lookup: CDR1 MRHNA, CDR2 SNTAGT. V was trimmed by 3 bases and J by 5 bases, leaving 10 bases between them. The chain's CDR3 is CASSEAPTTGELFF. The DNA for the CDR3 is TGTGCCAGCAGTGAGGCCCCAACAACCGGGGAGCTGTTTTTT.

This clonotype was picked up many times. The gene calls are TRBV5-1 and TRBJ2-3; a weak D match, TRBD2 (6 bases). The CDR3 runs to 16 residues. Germline CDR1 is SGHRS and CDR2 is YFSETQ. Trimming took off 0 bases at V and 1 base at J, with 12 bases between the two ends. CDR3 region: CASSLVGAGRTDTQYF. The DNA for the CDR3 is TGCGCCAGCAGCTTGGTTGGAGCGGGCCGCACAGATACGCAGTATTTT.

This clonotype was observed a few times. V usage is TRBV20-1 and J usage is TRBJ2-1; TRBD2 is a possible D gene (7 bases). The CDR3 loop spans 14 amino acids. V lost 5 bases to trimming and J lost 0 bases, with 11 bases between them. Germline V lookup: CDR1 DFQATT, CDR2 SNEGSKA (reference sequence). CDR3 in DNA: TGCAGTGCTGGGGGGGCAAGCTCCTACAATGAGCAGTTCTTC. Protein product: CSAGGASSYNEQFF.

This clonotype has just a few counts. The V and J genes are TRBV12-3 or TRBV12-4 and TRBJ2-7; 9 nucleotides line up with TRBD1. This CDR3 is 15 amino acids long. The ends lost 5 bases at V and 0 bases at J; junction bases unmatched: 5. The DNA of the CDR3 is TGTGCCAGCAGTCAGGGACAGGGTCTCTCCTACGAGCAGTACTTC. It codes for CASSQGQGLSYEQYF.

This clonotype was seen more than once but under ten times. The gene calls are TRBV15 and TRBJ1-3; D is undetermined. Trimming stripped 3 bases from V and 3 bases from J, with 21 bases between. This CDR3 comprises 18 residues. Germline V gene data show CDR1 as LNHNV and CDR2 as YYDKDF (reference sequence). For the CDR3, the DNA is TGTGCCACCAGCAGGGGGTGGACGGAGCCTCTGGATGGAAACACCATATATTTT. This gives the protein CATSRGWTEPLDGNTIYF.

Turning to this clonotype: A much larger clone differs from this one at a single base, so this may be a read error. The V call is TRBV12-3 or TRBV12-4, the J call TRBJ2-1, with a weak D call TRBD1 (6 bases). CDR3 size: 16 residues. CDR3: CASSSRQDLSYNQQFF. The CDR3 bases are TGTGCCAGCAGTTCCCGACAGGACCTATCCTACAATCAGCAGTTCTTC.

The chain has TRBV5-1 and TRBJ2-5; D gene uncertain. This CDR3 is built from 15 residues. The germline V and J ends were trimmed by 2 bases and 5 bases, with 16 bases remaining between them. CDR1 and CDR2 (germline): SGHRS, YFSETQ. CDR3 amino acids: CASSFRLASTETQYF. The CDR3, as DNA: TGCGCCAGCAGCTTTCGACTCGCCAGCACGGAGACCCAGTACTTC. Full variable domain (rest looked up from reference TRBV5-1 and TRBJ2-5): KAGVTQTPRYLIKTRGQQVTLSCSPISGHRSVSWYQQTPGQGLQFLFEYFSETQRNKGNFPGRFSGRQFSNSRSEMNVSTLELGDSALYLCASSFRLASTETQYFGPGTRLLVL.

The V call is TRBV12-3 or TRBV12-4, the J call TRBJ1-1; 9 nucleotides line up with TRBD1. Trimming at V came to 6 bases and at J to 11 bases, leaving 13 bases not matched to a gene. The CDR3 is 14 residues long. The CDR3 sequence is CASRAQDRGVLAFF. The CDR3 bases are TGTGCCAGCAGGGCCCAGGACAGGGGCGTTTTGGCTTTCTTT.

Points on this clonotype: The junction does not match germline at one end; this may be a read error. This CDR3 reads CAGSFTSGRYDEQYF. CDR3 bases: TGTGCCGGCAGCTTTACTAGCGGGAGGTACGACGAGCAGTACTTC. The chain uses TRBV7-2 and TRBJ2-7; 12 bases are shared with TRBD2. The CDR3 covers 15 residues. Per germline, CDR1 SGHTA and CDR2 FQGNSA.

This clonotype was counted ten times or more. The chain uses TRBV5-1 and TRBJ2-5; D gene unclear. This CDR3 has 14 residues. With 0 bases removed from V and 5 bases from J, the gap between germline ends came to 11 bases. From germline, CDR1 is SGHRS and CDR2 YFSETQ. The CDR3: CASSLVLVEETQYF. Written as DNA, the CDR3 is TGCGCCAGCAGCTTGGTTTTAGTGGAGGAGACCCAGTACTTC.

The table lists this clonotype with a few counts. The chain carries TRBV20-1 and TRBJ2-7; 8 positions match TRBD2. The CDR3 consists of 14 residues. V gave up 6 bases and J gave up 9 bases; unmatched junction bases: 16. The germline V gene has CDR1 DFQATT and CDR2 SNEGSKA (reference sequence). This CDR3 reads CSALTSGEPQGQYF. The CDR3 DNA reads as TGCAGTGCGCTAACTAGCGGTGAGCCTCAAGGGCAGTACTTC.